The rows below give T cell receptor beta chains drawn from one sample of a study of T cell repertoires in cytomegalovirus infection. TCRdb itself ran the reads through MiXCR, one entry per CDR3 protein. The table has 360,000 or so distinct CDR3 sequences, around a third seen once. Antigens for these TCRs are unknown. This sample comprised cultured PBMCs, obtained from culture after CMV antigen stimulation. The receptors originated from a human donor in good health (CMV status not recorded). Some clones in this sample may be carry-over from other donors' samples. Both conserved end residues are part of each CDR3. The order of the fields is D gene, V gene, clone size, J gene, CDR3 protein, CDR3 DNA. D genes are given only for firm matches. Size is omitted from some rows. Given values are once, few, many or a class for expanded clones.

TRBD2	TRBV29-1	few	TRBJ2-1	CSGERGNEQFF	TGCAGCGGTGAGCGGGGTAATGAGCAGTTCTTC
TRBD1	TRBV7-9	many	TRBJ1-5	CASSIGTGPSNQPQHF	TGTGCCAGCAGCATCGGGACAGGACCTAGCAATCAGCCCCAGCATTTT
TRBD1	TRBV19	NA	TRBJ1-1	CASINMRQGYTEAFF	TGTGCCAGTATCAACATGAGACAGGGGTACACTGAAGCTTTCTTT
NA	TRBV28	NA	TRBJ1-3	CASIQGWGATPSGNTIYF	TGTGCCAGCATCCAAGGGTGGGGGGCGACCCCCTCTGGAAACACCATATATTTT
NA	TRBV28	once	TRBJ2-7	CASRSSEGLDEQYF	TGTGCCAGCAGATCTTCCGAGGGACTGGACGAGCAGTACTTC
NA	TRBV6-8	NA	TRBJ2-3	CASRRASSTDTQYF	TGTGCCAGCAGGCGGGCCTCTAGCACAGATACGCAGTATTTT
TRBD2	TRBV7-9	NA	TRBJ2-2	CASSLLSGATNTGELFF	TGTGCCAGCAGCTTACTTAGCGGGGCGACGAACACCGGGGAGCTGTTTTTT
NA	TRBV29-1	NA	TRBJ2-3	CSESDGTDTQYF	TGCAGCGAATCGGACGGCACAGATACGCAGTATTTT
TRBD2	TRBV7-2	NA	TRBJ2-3	CASSLALLAGLSTDTQYF	TGTGCCAGCAGCTTAGCGTTACTAGCGGGACTGAGTACAGATACGCAGTATTTT
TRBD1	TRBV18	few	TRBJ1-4	CASSPRRTGRDEKLFF	TGTGCCAGCTCACCGAGGCGGACAGGGCGGGATGAAAAACTGTTTTTT
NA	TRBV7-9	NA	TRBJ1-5	CASSLGEWQPQHF	TGTGCCAGCAGCTTAGGGGAATGGCAGCCCCAGCATTTT
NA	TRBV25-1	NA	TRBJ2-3	CASSSKRDTQYF	TGTGCCAGCAGTTCCAAGCGAGATACGCAGTATTTT
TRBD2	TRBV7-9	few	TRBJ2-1	CASSLAAGVHNEQFF	TGTGCCAGCAGCTTGGCAGCGGGAGTCCACAATGAGCAGTTCTTC
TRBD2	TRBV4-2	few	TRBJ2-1	CASSQGTSEEQFF	TGTGCCAGCAGCCAGGGGACTAGCGAAGAGCAGTTCTTC
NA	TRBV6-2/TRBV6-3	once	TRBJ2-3	CASGRDTQYF	TGTGCCAGCGGCCGAGATACGCAGTATTTT
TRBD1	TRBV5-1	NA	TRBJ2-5	CASSLGTGTQETQYF	TGCGCCAGCAGCTTGGGGACAGGGACCCAAGAGACCCAGTACTTC
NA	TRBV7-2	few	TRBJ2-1	CASSRQADNEQFF	TGTGCCAGCAGCCGCCAGGCTGACAATGAGCAGTTCTTC
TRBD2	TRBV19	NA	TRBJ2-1	CASRLAGGSEQFF	TGTGCCAGTAGACTAGCGGGAGGATCTGAGCAGTTCTTC
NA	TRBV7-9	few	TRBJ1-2	CASSFSGVPNYGYTF	TGTGCCAGCAGCTTCTCGGGAGTCCCTAACTATGGCTACACCTTC
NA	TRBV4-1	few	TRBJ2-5	CASSQERHTQETQYF	TGCGCCAGCAGCCAAGAACGACATACCCAAGAGACCCAGTACTTC
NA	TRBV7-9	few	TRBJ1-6	CASSSRQPYNSPLHF	TGTGCCAGCAGCTCGAGACAGCCATATAATTCACCCCTCCACTTT
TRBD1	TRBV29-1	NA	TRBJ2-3	CSGRGWDRGRRTDTQYF	TGCAGCGGCAGAGGTTGGGACAGGGGGCGCCGCACAGATACGCAGTATTTT
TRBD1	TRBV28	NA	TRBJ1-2	CASSGTGRGYTF	TGTGCCAGCTCGGGGACAGGGCGGGGCTACACCTTC
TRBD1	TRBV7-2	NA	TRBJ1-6	CASSLLWDRTNYNSPLHF	TGTGCCAGCAGCTTACTTTGGGACAGGACAAACTATAATTCACCCCTCCACTTT
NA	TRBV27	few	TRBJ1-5	CASSLSSEGSVGQPQHF	TGTGCCAGCAGTTTATCATCCGAGGGTTCGGTTGGCCAGCCCCAGCATTTT
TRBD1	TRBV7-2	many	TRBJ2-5	CASSLDRTGKGYF	TGTGCCAGCAGCTTAGATCGGACAGGGAAGGGGTACTTC
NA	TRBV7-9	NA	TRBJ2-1	CASSKDYNEQFF	TGTGCCAGCAGCAAAGACTACAATGAGCAGTTCTTC
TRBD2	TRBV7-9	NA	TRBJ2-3	CASSFPAGGPDTQYF	TGTGCCAGCAGCTTCCCAGCGGGAGGGCCGGATACGCAGTATTTT
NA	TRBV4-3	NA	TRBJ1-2	CASSQDRGGDWGYTF	TGCGCCAGCAGCCAAGATCGCGGGGGGGATTGGGGCTACACCTTC
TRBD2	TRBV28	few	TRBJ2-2	CASNLSGTTGELFF	TGTGCCAGCAACCTTAGCGGGACTACCGGGGAGCTGTTTTTT
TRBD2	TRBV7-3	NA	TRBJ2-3	CASSPYGASGRDTDTQYF	TGTGCCAGCAGCCCCTATGGTGCTAGCGGGAGGGACACAGATACGCAGTATTTT
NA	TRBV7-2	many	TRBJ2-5	CASRVGPGVQETQYF	TGTGCCAGCAGGGTAGGGCCGGGGGTTCAAGAGACCCAGTACTTC